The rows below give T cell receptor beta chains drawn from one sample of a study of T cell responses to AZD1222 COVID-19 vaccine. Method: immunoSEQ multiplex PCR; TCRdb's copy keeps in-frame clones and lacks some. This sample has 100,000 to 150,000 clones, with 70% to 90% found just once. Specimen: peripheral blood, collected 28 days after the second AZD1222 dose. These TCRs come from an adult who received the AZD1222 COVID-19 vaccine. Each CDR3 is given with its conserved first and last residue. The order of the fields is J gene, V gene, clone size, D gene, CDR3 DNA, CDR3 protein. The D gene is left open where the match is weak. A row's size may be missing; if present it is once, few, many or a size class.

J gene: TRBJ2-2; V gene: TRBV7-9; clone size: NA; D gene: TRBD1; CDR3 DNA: TGTGCCAGCAGCTCCCCCAGGGGGCTTGGCGGGGAGCTGTTTTTT; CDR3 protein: CASSSPRGLGGELFF
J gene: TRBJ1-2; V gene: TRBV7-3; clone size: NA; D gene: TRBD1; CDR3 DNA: TGTGCCAGCAGCCCCACAGGGGGCAACGGTGGCTACACCTTC; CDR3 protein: CASSPTGGNGGYTF
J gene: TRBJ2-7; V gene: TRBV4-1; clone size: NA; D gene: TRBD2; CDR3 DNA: TGCGCCAGCAGCCTGCGCGGGGGCTCCTACGAGCAGTACTTC; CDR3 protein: CASSLRGGSYEQYF
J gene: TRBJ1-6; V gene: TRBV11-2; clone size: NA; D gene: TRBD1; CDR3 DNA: TGTGCCAGCAGCTTAGGTGGGACAGGGGCTTCACCCCTCCACTTT; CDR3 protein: CASSLGGTGASPLHF
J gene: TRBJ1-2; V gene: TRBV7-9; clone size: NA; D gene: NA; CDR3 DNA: TGTGCCAGCAGCCCCCGACAGGATCTTCGCTATGGCTACACCTTC; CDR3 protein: CASSPRQDLRYGYTF
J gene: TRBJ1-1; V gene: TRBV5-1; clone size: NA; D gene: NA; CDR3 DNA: TGCGCCAGCAGCTTGGAACCCCTAATCAACACTGAAGCTTTCTTT; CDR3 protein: CASSLEPLINTEAFF
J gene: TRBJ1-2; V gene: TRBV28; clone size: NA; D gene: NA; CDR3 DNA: TGTGCCAGCAGTTTGGGACTCTACGGCTACACCTTC; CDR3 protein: CASSLGLYGYTF
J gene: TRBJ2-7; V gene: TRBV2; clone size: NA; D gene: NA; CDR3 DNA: TGTGCCAGCAGCCTCCTCTCTTACGAGCAGTACTTC; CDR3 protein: CASSLLSYEQYF
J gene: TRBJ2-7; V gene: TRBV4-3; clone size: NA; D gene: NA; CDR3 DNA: TGCGCCAGCAGCCAAGAAATAACGGGGCAAACCTACGAGCAGTACTTC; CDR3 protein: CASSQEITGQTYEQYF
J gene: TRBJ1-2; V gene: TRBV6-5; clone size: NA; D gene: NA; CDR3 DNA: TGTGCCAGCAGTTACTCTCGGCAGCCAGGTGGCTACACCTTC; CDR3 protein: CASSYSRQPGGYTF
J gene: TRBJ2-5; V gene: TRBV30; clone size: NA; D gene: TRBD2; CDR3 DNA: TGTGCCTGGAGTCGGGGGGTCGAAGAGACCCAGTACTTC; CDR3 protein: CAWSRGVEETQYF
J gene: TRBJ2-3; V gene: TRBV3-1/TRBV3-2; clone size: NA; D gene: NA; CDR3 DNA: TGTGCCAGCAGCCAAGGAGGGTCAGGTACGCAGTATTTT; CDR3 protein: CASSQGGSGTQYF
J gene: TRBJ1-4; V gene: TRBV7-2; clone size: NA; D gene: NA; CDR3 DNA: TGTGCCAGCAGCTTAGGCGGTCGGGTTAATGAAAAACTGTTTTTT; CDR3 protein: CASSLGGRVNEKLFF
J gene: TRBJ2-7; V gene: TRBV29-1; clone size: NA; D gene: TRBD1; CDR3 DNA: TGCAGCGCTGTGGGACAGGAAGCCTACGAGCAGTACTTC; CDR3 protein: CSAVGQEAYEQYF
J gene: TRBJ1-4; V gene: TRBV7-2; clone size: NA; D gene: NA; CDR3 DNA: TGTGCCAGCAGCTTAGGTGCCTCGACGAGGGAAAAACTGTTTTTT; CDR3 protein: CASSLGASTREKLFF
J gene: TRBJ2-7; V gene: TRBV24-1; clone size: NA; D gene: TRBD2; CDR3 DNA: TGTGCCACCAGTGATTCCCGTACTAGCGGGAAATACGAGCAGTACTTC; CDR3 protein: CATSDSRTSGKYEQYF
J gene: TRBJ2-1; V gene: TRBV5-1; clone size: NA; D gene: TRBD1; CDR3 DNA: TGCGCCAGCAGCACCCGGGACAGTTACAATGAGCAGTTCTTC; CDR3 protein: CASSTRDSYNEQFF
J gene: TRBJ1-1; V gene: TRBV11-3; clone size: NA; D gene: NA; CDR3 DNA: TGTGCCAGCAGCTTAGATGGGGACGTCGCTGAAGCTTTCTTT; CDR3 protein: CASSLDGDVAEAFF
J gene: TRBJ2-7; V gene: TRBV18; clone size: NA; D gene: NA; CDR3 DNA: TGTGCCAGCTCACCCGGGTTCTTGTACGAGCAGTACTTC; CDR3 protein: CASSPGFLYEQYF
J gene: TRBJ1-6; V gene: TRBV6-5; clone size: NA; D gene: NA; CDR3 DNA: TGTGCCAGCAGTTACTCGACGCGTAATTCACCCCTCCACTTT; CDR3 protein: CASSYSTRNSPLHF
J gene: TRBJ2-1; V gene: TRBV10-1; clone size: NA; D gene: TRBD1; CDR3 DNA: TGCGCCAGCAGGAAGACGACAGGGGGCGAGCAGTTCTTC; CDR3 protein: CASRKTTGGEQFF
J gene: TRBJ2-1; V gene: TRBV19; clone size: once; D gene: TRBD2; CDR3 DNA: TGTGCCAGTAGTAGACTAGCGGGGCCCTACAATGAGCAGTTCTTC; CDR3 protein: CASSRLAGPYNEQFF
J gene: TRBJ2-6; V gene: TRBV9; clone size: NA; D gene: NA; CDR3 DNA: TGTGCCAGCAGCCCAGGTGTGGGAATACGACAGTTCTCTGGGGCCAACGTCCTGACTTTC; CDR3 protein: CASSPGVGIRQFSGANVLTF
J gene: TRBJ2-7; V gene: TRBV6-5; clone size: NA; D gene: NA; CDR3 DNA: TGTGCCAGCAGTTACGGCGGTGAGCAGTACTTC; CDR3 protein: CASSYGGEQYF
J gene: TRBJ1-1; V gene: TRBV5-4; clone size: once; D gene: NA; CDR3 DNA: TGTGCCAGCAGCTTGTTGGGCGGTGGGAACACTGAAGCTTTCTTT; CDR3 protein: CASSLLGGGNTEAFF
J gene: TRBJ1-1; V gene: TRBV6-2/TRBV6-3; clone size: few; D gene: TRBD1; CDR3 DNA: TGTGCCAGCAGCCGACAGGGGCAGAACACTGAAGCTTTCTTT; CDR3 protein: CASSRQGQNTEAFF
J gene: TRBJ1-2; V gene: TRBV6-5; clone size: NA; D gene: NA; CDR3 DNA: TGTGCCAGCACCCAATGGGGAAGGACTAACTATGGCTACACCTTC; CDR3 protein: CASTQWGRTNYGYTF
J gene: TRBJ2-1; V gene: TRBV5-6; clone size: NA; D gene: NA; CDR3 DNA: TGTGCCAGCAGCTTGTGGCGCTCCTACAATGAGCAGTTCTTC; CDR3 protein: CASSLWRSYNEQFF
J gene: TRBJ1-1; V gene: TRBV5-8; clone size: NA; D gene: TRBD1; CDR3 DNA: TGTGCCAGCAGCTTTTTCAGGGGGCCGCGGAACACTGAAGCTTTCTTT; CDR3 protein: CASSFFRGPRNTEAFF
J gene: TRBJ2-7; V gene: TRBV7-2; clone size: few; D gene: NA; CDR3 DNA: TGTGCCAGCAGCTTGGACCCGACGGACCACGAGCAGTACTTC; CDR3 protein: CASSLDPTDHEQYF
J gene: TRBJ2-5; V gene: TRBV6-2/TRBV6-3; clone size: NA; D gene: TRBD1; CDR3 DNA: TGTGCCAGCAGTCGGACCGGGCGGAGGACAGGGGAGACCCAGTACTTC; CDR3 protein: CASSRTGRRTGETQYF
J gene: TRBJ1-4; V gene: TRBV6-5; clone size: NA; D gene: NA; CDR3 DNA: TGTGCCAGCAGTCGGACACCTACTAATGAAAAACTGTTTTTT; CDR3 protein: CASSRTPTNEKLFF
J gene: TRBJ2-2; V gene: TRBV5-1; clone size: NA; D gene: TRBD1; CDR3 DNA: TGCGCCAGCAGCACGTACAGGGGCACCGGGGAGCTGTTTTTT; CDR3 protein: CASSTYRGTGELFF
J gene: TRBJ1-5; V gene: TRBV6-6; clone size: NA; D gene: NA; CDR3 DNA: TGTGCCAGCAGTTACGAGAAGTCAGGCAATCAGCCCCAGCATTTT; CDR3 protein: CASSYEKSGNQPQHF
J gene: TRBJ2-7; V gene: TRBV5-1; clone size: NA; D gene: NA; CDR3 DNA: TGCGCCAGCAAATTGGGGTCGTCCTACGAGCAGTACTTC; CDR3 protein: CASKLGSSYEQYF
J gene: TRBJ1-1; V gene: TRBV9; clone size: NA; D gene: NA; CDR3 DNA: TGTGCCAGCAGCGCCATGACCTCGGGAACTGAAGCTTTCTTT; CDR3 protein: CASSAMTSGTEAFF
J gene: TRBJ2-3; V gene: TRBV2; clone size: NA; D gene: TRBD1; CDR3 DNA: TGTGCCAGCAGTGGTCTACAGGGGGCGGGCACAGATACGCAGTATTTT; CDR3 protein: CASSGLQGAGTDTQYF
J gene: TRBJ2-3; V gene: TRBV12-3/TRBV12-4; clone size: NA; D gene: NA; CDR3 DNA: TGTGCCAGCGGGGGGTGGACAGATACGCAGTATTTT; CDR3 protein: CASGGWTDTQYF
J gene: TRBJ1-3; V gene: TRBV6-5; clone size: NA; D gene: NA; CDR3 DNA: TGTGCCAGCATTGGGTCTGGAAACACCATATATTTT; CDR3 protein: CASIGSGNTIYF
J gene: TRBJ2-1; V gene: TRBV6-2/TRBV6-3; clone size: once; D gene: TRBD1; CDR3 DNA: TGTGCCAGCAGTCCCTCCGGACAGGGGGCGCGGGAGCAGTTCTTC; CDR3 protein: CASSPSGQGAREQFF
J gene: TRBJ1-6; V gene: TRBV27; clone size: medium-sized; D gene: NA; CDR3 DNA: TGTGCCAGCAGTTTATCCCAGGATACGATTAGCTCCTATAATTCACCCCTCCACTTT; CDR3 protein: CASSLSQDTISSYNSPLHF
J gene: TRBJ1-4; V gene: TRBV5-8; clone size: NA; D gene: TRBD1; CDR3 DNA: TGTGCCAGCAGCTTGTGGGGCCAGGGGGCGCCCAATGAAAAACTGTTTTTT; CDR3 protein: CASSLWGQGAPNEKLFF
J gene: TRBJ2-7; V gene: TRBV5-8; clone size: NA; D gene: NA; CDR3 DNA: TGTGCCAGCAGCTTGGCGGAAATAGCCTCCTCAGACGAGCAGTACTTC; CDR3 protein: CASSLAEIASSDEQYF
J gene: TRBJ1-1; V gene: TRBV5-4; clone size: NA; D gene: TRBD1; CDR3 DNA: TGTGCCAGCAGCTTGGGAGGGGGCGGTAGGAACACTGAAGCTTTCTTT; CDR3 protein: CASSLGGGGRNTEAFF
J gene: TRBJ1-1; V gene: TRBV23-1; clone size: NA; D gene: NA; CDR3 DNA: TGCGCCAGCAGTCAATCAGGGATGAACACTGAAGCTTTCTTT; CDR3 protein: CASSQSGMNTEAFF
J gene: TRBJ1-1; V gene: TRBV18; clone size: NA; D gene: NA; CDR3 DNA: TGTGCCAGCTCACCACCGGGCCTCGGGGTGAACACTGAAGCTTTCTTT; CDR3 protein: CASSPPGLGVNTEAFF
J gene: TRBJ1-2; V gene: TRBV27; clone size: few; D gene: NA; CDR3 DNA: TGTGCCAGCAGCCTCGGGCCCGGGAGGGGCTACACCTTC; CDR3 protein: CASSLGPGRGYTF
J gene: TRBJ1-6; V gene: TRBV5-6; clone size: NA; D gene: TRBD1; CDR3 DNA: TGTGCCAGCAGCTTTCCGGGACAGAGGGCTTCACCCCTCCACTTT; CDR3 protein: CASSFPGQRASPLHF
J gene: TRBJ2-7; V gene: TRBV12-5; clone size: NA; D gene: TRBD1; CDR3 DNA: TGTGCTAGTGGTTCCGGACAGGGGGGGGCTTGGGAGCAGTACTTC; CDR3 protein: CASGSGQGGAWEQYF
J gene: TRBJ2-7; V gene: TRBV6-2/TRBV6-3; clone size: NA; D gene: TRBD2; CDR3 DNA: TGTGCCAGCAGTTACGCTAGCGGGGCAACCTACGAGCAGTACTTC; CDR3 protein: CASSYASGATYEQYF
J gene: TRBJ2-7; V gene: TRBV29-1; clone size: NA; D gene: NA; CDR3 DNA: TGCAGCGTTGTTCTCCAGTCCTTCTCCTACGAGCAGTACTTC; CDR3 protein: CSVVLQSFSYEQYF
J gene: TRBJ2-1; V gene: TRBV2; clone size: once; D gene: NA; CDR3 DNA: TGTGCCAGCAGTCTAGCACGGTACAATGAGCAGTTCTTC; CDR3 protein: CASSLARYNEQFF
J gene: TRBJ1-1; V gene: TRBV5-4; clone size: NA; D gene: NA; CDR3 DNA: TGTGCCAGCAGCGGGGGAGTCATGAACACTGAAGCTTTCTTT; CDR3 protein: CASSGGVMNTEAFF
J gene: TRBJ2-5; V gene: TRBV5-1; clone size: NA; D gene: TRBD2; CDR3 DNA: TGCGCCAGCACCTTAGGAAGCGGGGGATGGGAGACCCAGTACTTC; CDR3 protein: CASTLGSGGWETQYF
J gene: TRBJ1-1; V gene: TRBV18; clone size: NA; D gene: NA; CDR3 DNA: TGTGCCAGCTCATCCTACGGGACCGTTGGGATTAACACTGAAGCTTTCTTT; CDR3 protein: CASSSYGTVGINTEAFF
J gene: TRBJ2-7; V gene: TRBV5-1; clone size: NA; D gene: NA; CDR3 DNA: TGCGCCAGCAGCTTGGTTCACAGCTACGAGCAGTACTTC; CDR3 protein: CASSLVHSYEQYF
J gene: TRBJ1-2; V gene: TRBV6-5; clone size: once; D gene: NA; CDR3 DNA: TGTGCCAGCAGTTACGTTGAACGGGACGGCTATGGCTACACCTTC; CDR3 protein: CASSYVERDGYGYTF
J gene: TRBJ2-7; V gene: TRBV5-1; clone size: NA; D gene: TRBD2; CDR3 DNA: TGCGCCAGCAGTGTGGTTAGCGGGGGCCAAAGCTCCTACGAGCAGTACTTC; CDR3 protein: CASSVVSGGQSSYEQYF
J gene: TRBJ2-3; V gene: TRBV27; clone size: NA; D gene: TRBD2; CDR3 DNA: TGTGCCAGCAGTCCCAGACTAGCGGGGGCTACAGATACGCAGTATTTT; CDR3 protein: CASSPRLAGATDTQYF
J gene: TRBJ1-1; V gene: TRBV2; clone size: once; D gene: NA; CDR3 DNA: TGTGCCAGCAGTGCCGGACAGATGAACACTGAAGCTTTCTTT; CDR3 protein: CASSAGQMNTEAFF